A selection of T cell receptor beta chains follows, all from one sample in a study of molecular identifiers for immune sequencing clone quantification. MiXCR was run by TCRdb on the PCR reads, yielding one entry per CDR3 protein. The sample holds about half a million distinct CDR3 sequences, around 25% seen once. Source material: naive CD8+ T cells from blood, with Jurkat cell RNA spiked in. The source of these receptors is a human donor in good health. Some libraries in this study had Jurkat cell RNA spiked in. CDR3s include the opening cysteine and the closing phenylalanine or tryptophan. Fields, in order: J gene, clone size, D gene, V gene, CDR3 DNA, CDR3 protein. D genes are given only for firm matches. A clone size is listed for some rows: how often the clone was seen (once, few, many), or a class if it is expanded.

TRBJ2-7 . TRBD2 TRBV27 TGTGCCAGCAGTTTTGGTCTAGCGGGAGCTGGGGAGCAGTACTTC CASSFGLAGAGEQYF
TRBJ2-3 . . TRBV20-1 TGCAGTGCTACTGCGAGGGGGGACACAGATACGCAGTATTTT CSATARGDTDTQYF
TRBJ1-4 . . TRBV20-1 TGCAGTGCTTCCGCTAATGAAAAACTGTTTTTT CSASANEKLFF
TRBJ2-7 . . TRBV5-3 TGTGCCAGCAGCTTGGCCTGGGGCACCTACGAGCAGTACTTC CASSLAWGTYEQYF
TRBJ2-1 few TRBD1 TRBV5-1 TGCGCCAGCAGCTTCTGGTTCCCGGGACAGCCGAACAATGAGCAGTTCTTC CASSFWFPGQPNNEQFF
TRBJ1-1 few . TRBV6-1 TGTGCCAGCAGTGAAAGTTTCCGGGCCACTGAAGCTTTCTTT CASSESFRATEAFF
TRBJ2-3 many TRBD2 TRBV2 TGTGCCAGCGGACTAGCGGACGGGGGTACAGATACGCAGTATTTT CASGLADGGTDTQYF
TRBJ2-5 many . TRBV18 TGTGCCAGCTCACCGGGCTACCCAGAGACCCAGTACTTC CASSPGYPETQYF
TRBJ1-1 many . TRBV6-2/TRBV6-3 TGTGCCACCAACAGGGTACAGGGCACTGAAGCTTTCTTT CATNRVQGTEAFF
TRBJ2-1 . . TRBV20-1 TGCAGTGCAGCCCACAACAATGAGCAGTTCTTC CSAAHNNEQFF
TRBJ1-2 . TRBD1 TRBV5-3 TGTGCCAGCAGCTTTCTACAGGGGGCGCATGGCTACACCTTC CASSFLQGAHGYTF
TRBJ2-5 many . TRBV5-4 TGTGCCAGCAGCTTGTGGGCAGGGGCAAACCAAGAGACCCAGTACTTC CASSLWAGANQETQYF
TRBJ2-1 few TRBD2 TRBV24-1 TGTGCCACCAGTGATTCGACCGGACTAGCGGGTTTATACAATGAGCAGTTCTTC CATSDSTGLAGLYNEQFF
TRBJ1-2 few . TRBV2 TGTGCCAGCAGTGGGGGGAATAACTATGGCTACACCTTC CASSGGNNYGYTF
TRBJ2-3 . . TRBV9 TGTGCCAGCAGCGTAGGGAGTCCGGTTGATACGCAGTATTTT CASSVGSPVDTQYF
TRBJ2-1 . . TRBV20-1 TGCAGTGCTAACGTCTTGGCCCACAAAACCTACAATGAGCAGTTCTTC CSANVLAHKTYNEQFF
TRBJ1-1 many . TRBV29-1 TGCAGCGTTGAACCGGGGGCGAACACTGAAGCTTTCTTT CSVEPGANTEAFF
TRBJ2-2 many . TRBV27 TGTGCCAGCCGGAGGGAAACAGGGCGGGACACCGGGGAGCTGTTTTTT CASRRETGRDTGELFF
TRBJ2-3 few . TRBV12-3/TRBV12-4 TGTGCCAGCAGTTTGGCTAGGGCGGCCAGCACAGATACGCAGTATTTT CASSLARAASTDTQYF
TRBJ2-3 . TRBD1 TRBV7-9 TGTGCCAGCAGCACTTGGACAGGGGCAATCACAGATACGCAGTATTTT CASSTWTGAITDTQYF
TRBJ2-3 . . TRBV12-3/TRBV12-4 TGTGCCAGCAGTCTGGGACCCCCCGGGGAAGTCACAGATACGCAGTATTTT CASSLGPPGEVTDTQYF
TRBJ2-7 . . TRBV19 TGTGCCAGTAGTATAGACGGGGGCAACGAGCAGTACTTC CASSIDGGNEQYF
TRBJ2-7 many TRBD2 TRBV4-1 TGTGCCAGCAGCCCCCGACTAGCGGGAGATGAGCAGTACTTC CASSPRLAGDEQYF
TRBJ2-1 . . TRBV5-6 TGTGCCTGCAGCTTGTTAGCGAGCAATGAGCAGTTCTTC CACSLLASNEQFF
TRBJ2-5 many . TRBV28 TGTGCCAGCAGAATGGGACGGATGTACCAAGAGACCCAGTACTTC CASRMGRMYQETQYF
TRBJ1-1 many TRBD1 TRBV20-1 TGCAGTGCTGGCCAGGGGGACACTGAAGCTTTCTTT CSAGQGDTEAFF
TRBJ1-4 . . TRBV9 TGTGCCAGCAGCGCTGGGTCAGGGGCCTACCGGAATGAAAAACTGTTTTTT CASSAGSGAYRNEKLFF
TRBJ2-3 many . TRBV2 TGTGCCAACCTGGAGAGGGGTCGGGGCACAGATACGCAGTATTTT CANLERGRGTDTQYF
TRBJ2-7 . . TRBV19 TGTGCCAGTAGTACCACAGTCGGTACCGAGCAGTACTTC CASSTTVGTEQYF
TRBJ2-7 . . TRBV24-1 TGTGCCACCAGTGATTTTGGGGTTTGCTACGAGCAGTACTTC CATSDFGVCYEQYF
TRBJ2-7 . . TRBV5-4 TGTGCCAGCAGCACAAGGACTGGCTCCTACGAGCAGTACTTC CASSTRTGSYEQYF
TRBJ2-3 many . TRBV5-1 TGCGCCAGCAGCCAATGGGGACCGCGTGATACGCAGTATTTT CASSQWGPRDTQYF
TRBJ2-3 few . TRBV12-3/TRBV12-4 TGTGCCAGCAGTAAAACCGGGAACCCTGCAGATACGCAGTATTTT CASSKTGNPADTQYF
TRBJ2-7 . . TRBV27 TGTGCCAGCAGTACCCACCCGGGGGGCGTCCCGTACGAGCAGTACTTC CASSTHPGGVPYEQYF
TRBJ2-7 many . TRBV5-1 TGCGCCAGCAGCCCGGCAGCGGAAAACTACGAGCAGTACTTC CASSPAAENYEQYF
TRBJ2-1 few TRBD2 TRBV27 TGTGCCAGCAGTTTGACTAGCCAGTACAATGAGCAGTTCTTC CASSLTSQYNEQFF
TRBJ2-5 few . TRBV6-5 TGTGCCAGCAGCATCGCCGGGACCCGGAGGGGCCAAGAGACCCAGTACTTC CASSIAGTRRGQETQYF
TRBJ2-2 few . TRBV29-1 TGCAGCATGATGCGGAGAATGAACACCGGGGAGCTGTTTTTT CSMMRRMNTGELFF
TRBJ1-1 many . TRBV7-9 TGTGCCAGCAGCCCACCAGGGCCGAATTTTAGTGCTTTCTTT CASSPPGPNFSAFF
TRBJ1-5 few . TRBV10-3 TGTGCCATCAGTGACGTTGAGTACAGCCGAAATCAGCCCCAGCATTTT CAISDVEYSRNQPQHF
TRBJ1-1 once . TRBV7-9 TGTGCCAGCAGCTTATGGCAGGGAGAAATGAACACTGAAGCTTTCTTT CASSLWQGEMNTEAFF
TRBJ2-1 many TRBD2 TRBV30 TGTGCCTGGAGTACCCCGACGGGGAGGGGCGCCAATGAGCAGTTCTTC CAWSTPTGRGANEQFF
TRBJ1-4 many . TRBV12-3/TRBV12-4 TGTGCCAGCAGCCAGAGTAATGCCCAGGAAAAACTGTTTTTT CASSQSNAQEKLFF
TRBJ2-7 many TRBD2 TRBV27 TGTGCCAGCAGTTTAGCAGGGAGGGCCTACGAGCAGTACTTC CASSLAGRAYEQYF
TRBJ2-7 . TRBD2 TRBV4-3 TGCGCCAGCAGCCAAGCCCCACACCTAGGACTAGCGGGAGTTGAGCAGTACTTC CASSQAPHLGLAGVEQYF
TRBJ1-4 . . TRBV19 TGTGCCAGTAGTATGGGGGCCCAGGGACCGTTTTTT CASSMGAQGPFF
TRBJ2-7 . . TRBV20-1 TGCAGTGCTAGAGATCGGAGGGGGGCCCTCTCCTACGAGCAGTACTTC CSARDRRGALSYEQYF
TRBJ2-3 few . TRBV7-6 TGTGCCAGCAGCGGCCGGGGGCTCACAGATACGCAGTATTTT CASSGRGLTDTQYF
TRBJ1-5 . . TRBV5-6 TGTGCCAGCAGCTTAAACACCCTTAGCAATCAGCCCCAGCATTTT CASSLNTLSNQPQHF
TRBJ2-5 . . TRBV7-8 TGTGCCAGCAGCTCCTCGGGCCCCGGAGAGACCCAGTACTTC CASSSSGPGETQYF
TRBJ2-3 . TRBD1 TRBV12-3/TRBV12-4 TGTGCCAGCAGTTTAGCGAAAGGACAGGGGATAACTAGCACAGATACGCAGAATTTT CASSLAKGQGITSTDTQNF
TRBJ1-2 . . TRBV6-2/TRBV6-3 TGTGCCCGCCAGCCAGGGTTCGGAGTCTATGGCTACACCTTC CARQPGFGVYGYTF
TRBJ1-4 . . TRBV7-9 TGTGCCAGCAGCGGGGATGTGGGAGAGGAAAGTGAAAAACTGTTTTTT CASSGDVGEESEKLFF
TRBJ2-5 many . TRBV2 TGTGCCAGCAGTGAAAGTGCTACGTACCAAGAGACCCAGTACTTC CASSESATYQETQYF
TRBJ2-5 many TRBD1 TRBV7-3 TGTGCCAGCAGCTTAACGGGACAGGGGTATAAAGAGACCCAGTACTTC CASSLTGQGYKETQYF
TRBJ2-7 few . TRBV19 TGTGCCAGTAGTCGGCAGAGGGAGAGCTCCTACGAGCAGTACTTC CASSRQRESSYEQYF
TRBJ2-6 many . TRBV7-9 TGTGCCAGTTCAAACTCTGGGGCCAACGTCCTGACTTTC CASSNSGANVLTF